The entry below describes one T cell receptor beta chain. Its antigen is unknown. No base quality information exists; no much larger clone differs at one position. The cohort was made up of approximately 670 healthy bone marrow donors. Cohort members were all nominally healthy when sampled, although unrecorded immune exposures were likely present. The donor tested CMV seronegative and was one of the 352 seronegative cohort members. A peripheral blood sample was provided by each donor, and peripheral blood mononuclear cells were used for TCR beta sequencing. The Qiagen DNeasy Blood Extraction Kit was used to extract genomic DNA from the blood cell samples. Libraries were prepared through the immunoSEQ multiplex PCR assay. For the multiplex PCR, a mixture combining 60 forward primers for TCR Vbeta segments and 13 reverse primers for TCR Jbeta segments was used. The CDR3 region of rearranged TCR beta genes was amplified from genomic DNA by a multiplex PCR assay. The Illumina HiSeq System was used to sequence the amplified TCR beta libraries as 87-base-pair reads. Regarding the original processing steps: In a later analysis, about 80 million unique TCR beta chains were counted across the approximately 620 repertoires, and roughly 9.9 million of these chains were shared by at least two donors. To remove PCR and sequencing errors, raw reads were error-corrected and collapsed into unique sequences using a nearest-neighbor algorithm that merged closely related sequences. CDR3 sequences were aligned to IMGT reference sequences to assign V, D and J gene segments. Each retained sequence needed at least a six-nucleotide match to both a V gene segment and a J gene segment. A rearrangement counted as productive if the CDR3 had no stop codons and remained in frame with V and J, and every other rearrangement counted as non-productive. Following IMGT convention, CDR3 was defined as the stretch from the second conserved V-encoded cysteine up to the conserved J-encoded phenylalanine. The earlier analysis of fewer than 750 of the donors excluded sequences that lacked an unambiguous match to a single V gene segment. An earlier analysis of some 500 of the donors classified V segments as functional when productive rearrangements were above 56.7% and as segregating when the standard deviation between donors was above 5%. A statistical classification framework was developed to diagnose cytomegalovirus status using the catalog of TCR beta chain sequences. V and J gene assignment, in a later analysis, came from comparing TCR nucleotide sequences with IMGT/GENE-DB human TR gene sequences. In a later analysis, CDR3 sequences and most-parsimonious VDJ recombination scenarios were assigned using the TCRdist pipeline. In a later analysis, each TCR beta chain was defined by its CDR3 amino acid sequence together with its V-gene family, and reads lacking a unique V-gene family were excluded. As a way to deal with suspected cross-contamination and a sequencing artifact, a later analysis dropped under 600 nucleotide sequences that were highly shared and had low generation probability. In a later analysis, a clonal expansion index was calculated for each public chain from normalized within-repertoire ranks of inferred template counts. In a later analysis, generation probabilities were computed using a VDJ recombination model fitted to out-of-frame rearrangements, and the results were checked against IGoR. In a later analysis, hypergeometric tests were used to score TCR-TCR, TCR-HLA and TCR-CMV co-occurrence, with a repertoire-size bias correction applied to TCR pairs. False discovery rates were estimated in a later analysis by permuting HLA or CMV assignments 20 times. In a later analysis, co-occurring TCRs were grouped with DBSCAN, and TCRdist sequence similarity was added when clustering was performed within HLA-allele-positive subsets. Co-occurrence clustering excluded repertoires with fewer than 30,000 or more than 120,000 public chains, plus five with anomalous nucleotide sharing. TCRdb provides this immuneACCESS table in a form limited to in-frame rearrangements. Some clones are lacking; in checked studies, under half of them reflect an unresolved V gene, and why the rest are absent is not known. D and trimming were read from the DNA, whereas the V and J calls and clone size are those reported in that table. The sample table shows around 220,000 clones, and roughly 70% are seen once. Clones ranked in the top ten supply 1.8% of the sample.

From its cysteine to its phenylalanine, the CDR3 spans 16 amino acids. The DNA shown is the 48-base CDR3, in frame from base 1. The CDR1 and CDR2 encoded by the germline V gene are SGHRS and YFSETQ. A distance of 13 bases separates the germline ends of V and J, which lose 1 base and 1 base respectively. The sample originates from a study of cytomegalovirus exposure and HLA in healthy donors (dated 2017 in TCRdb). For the wider study: According to an earlier analysis of 550 to 750 of the donors, 150 million to 200 million T cells yielded 117 million unique TCR beta sequences and about 300 Gb of sequence data. In an earlier analysis of roughly 600 of the donors, high-throughput TCR beta sequencing was used to judge whether each TCR beta V gene segment behaved as functional or pseudogenic. A separate validation cohort of about 110 different subjects was used in addition to the 666-subject first cohort. To predict cytomegalovirus infection status, the study brought together high-throughput TCR immunosequencing, statistical association of individual TCRs with disease status, and machine learning. The later analysis used no new phenotypic data to find candidate immune exposures, relying instead on TCR beta sequences and their occurrence across donors. Of the 300 to 450 genotyped donors, approximately 80% fell in the genetic ancestry cluster associated with self-reported Caucasian donors. To study patterns of TCR occurrence, a later analysis re-analyzed previously published TCR beta repertoires from hundreds of donors and added high-resolution HLA genotyping. On average, approximately 250,000 unique TCR beta nucleotide sequences were sequenced per donor among about 400 genotyped donors of the cohort, with roughly 18% of those sequences being non-productive. Because of strong linkage in the cohort, a few DR-DQ haplotypes were treated as single units for association and clustering. The study used immunosequencing to profile the T cell repertoires of approximately 650 subjects and linked those repertoires to cytomegalovirus serostatus. In a later genetic analysis, genome-wide SNP genotypes for about 55% of the roughly 700 donors were used, and that subset was treated as a discovery cohort. Both class I and class II loci were covered by HLA typing, at four-digit resolution. Donor age, sex, ethnicity and CMV serostatus were compiled alongside the repertoire data. An early release covering roughly 600 HLA-typed donors comprised approximately 300 gigabases of sequencing data and tens of millions of unique TCR sequences. Every repertoire in the discovery cohort had been generated on one and the same sequencing platform. The study aimed to test whether cataloging public T cell receptors could reveal signatures of past pathogen exposure. The number of typed donors differed by locus: about 629-630 for A, B, C, DRB1 and DQB1; 522 for DQA1; around 580 for DPA1; and some 470 for DPB1.

The full study reports these points: Most TCR sequences were seen in very few donors, while some public TCRs were found in many individuals. A further reported finding was that TCR beta sequences accurately predicted the HLA-A and HLA-B alleles for most subjects in the first cohort. Strong co-occurrence of HLA alleles, especially DR and DQ, made assigning TCR associations to individual alleles difficult. At a false discovery rate of 0.05, a later analysis linked around 17,000 TCR beta sequences to specific HLA alleles. A later analysis found that most CMV-associated TCR beta chains appeared HLA-restricted, with HLA associations seemingly driven largely by CMV exposure. HLA typing was unavailable for some donors at each locus, so association tests used only the typed subset. Sequencing depth was assumed to be roughly uniform across donors in the presence/absence analyses, though that assumption may not hold. A group of highly shared sequence variants was considered likely to be a technical artifact of the sequencing pipeline. In a later analysis, HLA-associated TCR beta chains were found to be more clonally expanded and to have lower generation probabilities than equally common non-associated chains. In an earlier analysis of roughly 560 of the donors, most TCR beta V segments were observed in productive rearrangements about 87% or about 30% of the time, broadly matching IMGT annotations. A total of around 150 TCR beta chains were listed by the study as associated with cytomegalovirus. The only immune exposure information available for the cohort was CMV serostatus. According to a later analysis, TCR association rates differed among HLA loci, with DRB1 alleles showing the most associated TCRs and HLA-C alleles showing the fewest. V-gene and J-gene trimming of TCR beta chains was associated with a missense DCLRE1C variant in a later genetic analysis, and the association was replicated in an independent cohort. Approximately 18 rarely observed V segments, including chromosome 9 orphons, were excluded from the earlier analysis of almost 600 of the donors because counts were too low. According to a later genetic analysis, donors in an Asian-associated ancestry cluster had fewer N-insertions in productive TCRs than the approximately 650-donor mean. A later analysis reported that several top co-occurrence clusters appeared linked to parvovirus B19, influenza, CMV and Epstein-Barr virus. Some IMGT-functional V segments, including TRBV6-2 and TRBV6-3, could not be told apart with the 87-base-pair reads, so those segments were excluded. Linkage disequilibrium might explain the correlated functional status among segregating V segments, but an unknown experimental factor could not be ruled out. The cohort was sequenced for TCR beta chains only, and without alpha or paired-chain data the features that could be detected were limited. The classifier was reported to diagnose cytomegalovirus status with high specificity and sensitivity in both the original cohort and the validation cohort. According to the authors, the approach could potentially be generalized to other disease states and immunological phenotypes. A few of the identified cytomegalovirus-associated TCR beta chains were confirmed in vitro to be specific for cytomegalovirus antigens.

The chain is assembled from TRBV5-1 and TRBJ2-3; a tentative D call is TRBD2 (5 bases match). Sequencing used PBMCs. The clonotype was recovered from a woman in her 30s in good health and CMV-seronegative. CDR3 reads: CASSLTGSVGTDTQYF. Here is the DNA: TGCGCCAGCAGCTTGACTGGGAGTGTCGGCACAGATACGCAGTATTTT.